One TCR beta chain is described in this entry. This clonotype was counted a few times. Its antigen is not yet known. No base-level quality is on record; no much larger clone is a single base apart. The treatment or condition label for this specimen denotes: allogeneic hematopoietic cell transplantation with graft depleted of TCRalphabeta T cells and CD19 B cells. TCRalphabeta/CD19-depleted allogeneic hematopoietic cell grafts were given to the transplant recipients, all of whom were children. Library creation used PCR. The reads were generated on an Illumina HiSeq 2500. TCR library preparation used molecular barcoding, with unique molecular identifiers applied to normalize quantification of the TCRbeta repertoire. Through fastp at Q25 and MiXCR, TCRdb rebuilt clones from the public reads, retaining in-frame beta chains. Rows are unified per CDR3 protein, each entry keeping the most common DNA and genes. The sample data list 60,000 to 85,000 distinct CDR3 sequences, and about a sixth of these were observed just once. 51% of the sample is taken by the ten largest.

Cut back by 3 bases and 1 base, the V and J ends lie 30 bases apart. CDR1 and CDR2, per the germline V gene, are SGHRS and YFSETQ. From cysteine to phenylalanine, the CDR3 is 21 amino acids long. Left in the record is the CDR3 DNA by itself, 63 bases read in frame from the first base. This entry belongs to a study of T-cell reconstitution after alpha-beta-depleted transplantation in children (dated by TCRdb to 2015 to 2016). Regarding the study in general: Using TCR repertoire profiling, the study quantitatively followed how T-cell immune reconstitution unfolded in children after TCRalphabeta/CD19-depleted allogeneic hematopoietic cell transplantation.

General conclusions and limits of the study: Hyperexpanded clone frequencies declined over subsequent months; after one year, T-cell counts and TCRbeta diversity were mostly attributed to newly produced T cells. In some patients, high TCRbeta diversity at day 60 was attributed to recipient T cells and intrathymic progenitors that had survived conditioning. The apparently early alphabetaT-cell count recovery about two months after transplant was reportedly dependent on only several hundred rapidly expanded clones derived from non-depleted graft cells.

The starting material was PBMCs, mostly from graft donor cells, obtained 360 days after TCRalphabeta/CD19-depleted stem cell transplant. This TCR was recovered from a male patient aged 2-15 years who had a stem cell transplant for acute lymphoblastic leukemia, so the T cells may come from the graft donor. This receptor chain uses TRBV5-1 and TRBJ2-3; tentative D gene TRBD2, with 5 bases matching. The CDR3 sequence is CASSSTPRAGLLLSGTDTQYF. The DNA sequence is TGCGCCAGCAGCTCCACACCACGGGCGGGCCTCCTACTATCGGGCACAGATACGCAGTATTTT.